These 17 T cell receptor beta chains share one sample of origin, sequenced in a study of cytotoxic CD8 clonotypes in ibrutinib-treated CLL. Here immunoSEQ multiplex PCR was the method, and the copy in TCRdb shows in-frame clones only, minus some. The sample has 160,000 or so clones; around 80% are singletons. The sample in question was PBMCs, obtained after 24 months of ibrutinib treatment. The receptors come from a human donor with chronic lymphocytic leukemia.

As for this clone: Additional DNA sequences in this sample encode the identical CDR3. The CDR3 sequence: CASSVATNYGYTF. The CDR3 DNA sequence: TGTGCCAGCAGCGTAGCTACAAACTATGGCTACACCTTC. The chain links TRBV9 to TRBJ1-2; D is unresolved. The germline CDR1 and CDR2 sequences are SGDLS and YYNGEE. The CDR3 contains 13 residues. V lost 0 bases and J lost 2, with 5 bases in between.

A single count supports this clone. The V and J genes are TRBV27 and TRBJ2-3; a possible D gene is TRBD2 (5 bases). Germline V lookup: CDR1 MNHEY, CDR2 SMNVEV (reference sequence). The CDR3 spans 13 residues. Trimming shortened V by 2 bases and J by 6 bases, and 9 bases separated the two germline ends. The CDR3 DNA sequence: TGTGCCAGCAGTTTAACGCGAGGGGATACGCAGTATTTT. This encodes CASSLTRGDTQYF.

V gene TRBV18 combines with J gene TRBJ1-1, with D uncertain. V lost 6 bases, J lost 0 bases, and 17 bases lay in between. The germline CDR1 and CDR2 sequences are KGHSH and LQKENI. The CDR3 covers 16 residues. This chain's CDR3 is CASSIGHGNMNTEAFF. In nucleotides, the CDR3 is TGTGCCAGCTCCATAGGGCACGGGAACATGAACACTGAAGCTTTCTTT.

The chain joins TRBV7-2 to TRBJ1-5; no definite D call. V was cut by 1 base and J by 6 bases, with 16 bases left in between. The CDR3 is 16 residues long. Per the germline V gene, CDR1 is SGHTA and CDR2 is FQGNSA. Here the CDR3 DNA reads TGTGCCAGCAGCTTAGGGTCGTCGGGAATAGGTCAGCCCCAGCATTTT. Protein product: CASSLGSSGIGQPQHF.

V and J are TRBV29-1 and TRBJ1-1, with D unclear. Germline V CDR1 and CDR2: SQVTM, ANQGSEA. V lost 7 bases and J lost 3, with 9 bases in between. This CDR3 spans 11 amino acids. The CDR3 DNA reads as TGCAGCGGTAGGCGGGACACTGAAGCTTTCTTT. Its translation: CSGRRDTEAFF.

The sample holds a few counts of this clone. V gene TRBV5-4 combines with J gene TRBJ1-6, with D perhaps matching TRBD1 (6 bases). The germline gives CDR1 SGHNT, CDR2 YYREEE (reference sequence). Trimming took off 6 bases at V and 7 bases at J, with 14 bases between the two ends. This CDR3 comprises 14 residues. The CDR3 protein is CASNFGQGNSPLHF. CDR3 sequence (DNA): TGTGCCAGCAATTTTGGGCAGGGGAATTCACCCCTCCACTTT.

V is TRBV5-1 and J is TRBJ2-1, with TRBD2 matching 14 bases. Losses at the gene ends were 6 bases for V and 10 bases for J; bases not matched to a gene: 9. Germline V lookup: CDR1 SGHRS, CDR2 YFSETQ. CDR3 length equals 15 residues. For the CDR3, the DNA is TGCGCCAGCAACTATGGGACTAGCGGGGGTACCGAGCAGTTCTTC. Translation: CASNYGTSGGTEQFF. Using reference TRBV5-1 and TRBJ2-1 for the parts outside the CDR3, the full variable domain is KAGVTQTPRYLIKTRGQQVTLSCSPISGHRSVSWYQQTPGQGLQFLFEYFSETQRNKGNFPGRFSGRQFSNSRSEMNVSTLELGDSALYLCASNYGTSGGTEQFFGPGTRLTVL.

Turning to this clone: Other nucleotide sequences from this sample produce the same CDR3. The gene calls are TRBV5-1 and TRBJ1-2; TRBD1 agrees at 7 bases. This CDR3 is 14 amino acids long. Germline lookup yields CDR1 SGHRS and CDR2 YFSETQ. V gave up 0 bases and J gave up 2 bases; unmatched junction bases: 1. CDR3 nucleotides: TGCGCCAGCAGCTTGGGACAGGGAAACTATGGCTACACCTTC. This translates into CASSLGQGNYGYTF.

The chain is built from TRBV5-1 and TRBJ2-5; no reliable D call. The CDR3 is 13 residues long. The V gene's germline CDR1 is SGHRS and CDR2 YFSETQ. The ends were cut back, 1 base at V and 2 bases at J, with 6 bases in the middle. CDR3 sequence reads: CASSLQLQETQYF. The CDR3 coding sequence is TGCGCCAGCAGCTTGCAATTACAAGAGACCCAGTACTTC. Based on the CDR3 plus reference TRBV5-1 and TRBJ2-5, the full variable domain is KAGVTQTPRYLIKTRGQQVTLSCSPISGHRSVSWYQQTPGQGLQFLFEYFSETQRNKGNFPGRFSGRQFSNSRSEMNVSTLELGDSALYLCASSLQLQETQYFGPGTRLLVL.

The rearrangement joins TRBV4-2 to TRBJ2-7; TRBD2 agrees at 11 bases. CDR3 length: 16 residues. J gave up 5 bases and V 2 bases, and 8 bases lay outside the gene matches. Germline V gene data show CDR1 as LGHNA and CDR2 as YNFKEQ. This chain's CDR3 is CASSQQLAGGVHEQYF. CDR3 DNA: TGTGCCAGCAGCCAACAGCTAGCGGGAGGAGTCCACGAGCAGTACTTC.

The chain is built from TRBV7-3 and TRBJ2-2, with 7 bases fitting TRBD1. Germline loops: CDR1 SGHTA, CDR2 FQGTGA. Trimming took 6 bases from V and 5 from J; bases not matched to a gene: 6. There are 14 residues in the CDR3. CDR3 in amino acids: CASRRDSSTGELFF. DNA of the CDR3: TGTGCCAGCAGACGGGACAGTTCTACCGGGGAGCTGTTTTTT.

The rearrangement uses TRBV5-4 and TRBJ1-4; D possibly corresponds to TRBD1 (5 bases). Germline V gene lookup returns CDR1 SGHNT and CDR2 YYREEE (reference sequence). V lost 3 bases to trimming and J lost 15 bases, with 24 bases between them. This CDR3 is 15 amino acids long. In DNA, the CDR3 is TGTGCCAGCAGCTACCGGGAGGGGTTAGATGGAAGGATGTTTTTT. This translates into CASSYREGLDGRMFF.

The V gene is TRBV6-1, the J gene TRBJ1-2, with unresolved D. This CDR3 region has 10 residues. The V gene's germline CDR1 is MNHNS and CDR2 SASEGT. The V and J ends lost 5 bases and 5 bases respectively, with 3 bases between them. For the CDR3, the DNA is TGTGCCAGCAGTTCTTATGGCTACACCTTC. Translating it yields CASSSYGYTF.

V and J are TRBV2 and TRBJ2-3, with 7 bases aligning to TRBD1. This CDR3 has 13 amino acids. Looked up from germline, CDR1 is SNHLY and CDR2 is FYNNEI. The V and J ends lost 9 bases and 0 bases, in that order; junction bases with no gene match: 3. As DNA, the CDR3 is TGTGCCAGAGGGACAGTTAGCACAGATACGCAGTATTTT. This encodes CARGTVSTDTQYF.

The J gene is TRBJ1-2, the V gene TRBV6-5; D is unresolved. The CDR3 totals 15 residues. CDR1 and CDR2 (germline): MNHEY, SVGAGI. The germline V and J ends were trimmed by 4 bases and 1 base, with 13 bases remaining between them. CDR3 sequence reads: CASSSGGILNYGYTF. CDR3 DNA sequence: TGTGCCAGCAGTTCAGGAGGGATTCTTAACTATGGCTACACCTTC.

This clone was counted between two and nine times. The chain's CDR3 is CASSENGSNQPQHF. The CDR3 DNA is TGCGCCAGCAGTGAGAACGGAAGCAATCAGCCCCAGCATTTT. The chain links TRBV10-2 to TRBJ1-5; D is uncertain. Germline CDR1 WSHSY, CDR2 SAAADI. This CDR3 region has 14 residues. V gave up 2 bases and J gave up 1 base, with 6 bases separating them.

The chain employs TRBV9 and TRBJ2-7; possible D gene TRBD2, 5 bases. V lost 3 bases and J 2 bases, leaving 12 bases between the germline ends. This CDR3 has 14 amino acids. Germline-derived CDR1 and CDR2 are SGDLS and YYNGEE. The CDR3 sequence is CASSEAAGAYEQYF. The CDR3 DNA sequence: TGTGCCAGCAGCGAAGCGGCAGGCGCCTACGAGCAGTACTTC.